In its sample, the clone carrying this T cell receptor (beta chain) was seen a few times. Its antigen is unknown. This entry is derived from a study of blood T cells in healthy people across ages. Study outcomes and limitations: Diversity figures based on one million T cells were deemed too low.

A second PCR, run for about 7 to 11 cycles, used a sample-barcoded 5' primer plus a J-beta primer mix. TCRdb recomputed calls from the 5' RACE reads with MiXCR, one row per CDR3 protein. The sample records roughly 2 million distinct CDR3 sequences, roughly 49% being singletons. The CDR3 has 13 amino acids. V gave up 4 bases and J gave up 9 bases, with 15 bases separating them. Germline-derived CDR1 and CDR2 are SGHRS and YFSETQ. Sequencing used blood. The chain has TRBV5-1 and TRBJ2-3; D is undetermined. The TCR comes from a woman aged 40 to 55 in good health. The CDR3 is CASSDGSQRTQYF. The CDR3 DNA is TGCGCCAGCAGCGACGGGTCTCAACGGACGCAGTATTTT.